Each of the 21 T cell receptor beta chains below was sequenced from the same sample in a study of T cells after yellow fever vaccination. TCRdb reprocessed the 5' RACE reads with MiXCR, giving one entry per CDR3 protein. Found here are about 350,000 distinct CDR3 sequences, 12% of them singletons; the top ten hold 3.2%. The sequencing used CD4+ T cells sorted from PBMCs, collected 15 days after the yellow fever booster vaccination. These receptors all come from a man aged 18 to 29 who received the YFV17D yellow fever vaccine.

The genes are TRBV27 and TRBJ2-1; 8 nucleotides line up with TRBD2. The CDR3 runs to 14 residues. Germline values: CDR1 MNHEY, CDR2 SMNVEV (reference sequence). With 11 bases clipped from V and 6 bases from J, the junction kept 12 bases outside the gene matches. The DNA of the CDR3 is TGTGCCGGCTCCCCGGGACTAGGGGGCAATGAGCAGTTCTTC. This codes for CAGSPGLGGNEQFF.

J is TRBJ1-2 and V is TRBV20-1, with a weak D call TRBD1 (6 bases). The CDR3 is 13 amino acids. The V and J ends lost 6 bases and 8 bases respectively, with 19 bases between them. CDR1 is DFQATT and CDR2 is SNEGSKA in the germline V gene (reference sequence). The CDR3 sequence is CSAPSRGASGYTF. For the CDR3, the DNA is TGCAGTGCCCCCTCTCGGGGGGCGAGCGGCTACACCTTC.

The genes are TRBV6-2 or TRBV6-3 and TRBJ2-1, with unresolved D. Germline loops: CDR1 MNHEY, CDR2 SVGEGT. The CDR3 sequence is 16 residues long. V lost 5 bases, J lost 1 base, and 15 bases lay in between. In DNA, the CDR3 is TGTGCCAGCAGTCTAAGTCCCCATCGGTCCTACAATGAGCAGTTCTTC. Amino acid sequence: CASSLSPHRSYNEQFF.

This sequence joins TRBV5-1 and TRBJ2-4; weak D call: TRBD2 (5 bases). The V and J ends lost 3 bases and 0 bases respectively, with 16 bases between them. CDR1 and CDR2 (germline): SGHRS, YFSETQ. This CDR3 region has 17 residues. This chain's CDR3 is CASSSNQVGLAKNIQYF. The CDR3 bases are TGCGCCAGCAGCTCAAATCAGGTTGGACTAGCCAAAAACATTCAGTACTTC.

The rearrangement joins TRBV12-3 or TRBV12-4 to TRBJ1-1, with 8 bases that match TRBD1. V gave up 6 bases and J gave up 11 bases; unmatched junction bases: 14. This CDR3 has 14 residues. For the CDR3, the DNA is TGTGCCAGCAGACTTGGACAGGGTTTTTCGGGGGCTTTCTTT. Encoded protein: CASRLGQGFSGAFF.

The gene calls are TRBV18 and TRBJ2-2; TRBD2 matches at 15 bases. The CDR3 loop spans 18 amino acids. The V and J ends lost 6 bases and 1 base, in that order; junction bases with no gene match: 6. Per the germline V gene, CDR1 is KGHSH and CDR2 is LQKENI. DNA for the CDR3: TGTGCCAGCTCCCCTGGACTAGCGGGGGGGCAGAACACCGGGGAGCTGTTTTTT. Encoded protein: CASSPGLAGGQNTGELFF.

DNA of the CDR3: TGTGCCAGCAGCTGGGGGGAAAATCAGCCCCAGCATTTT. Its protein is CASSWGENQPQHF. This rearrangement joins TRBV3-1 to TRBJ1-5, with TRBD1 as a possible D gene (5 bases). Germline-derived CDR1 and CDR2 are LGHDT and YNNKEL (reference sequence). V lost 5 bases and J lost 4, with 9 bases in between. This CDR3 is 13 amino acids long. Filled out from reference TRBV3-1 and TRBJ1-5, the complete variable domain reads DTAVSQTPKYLVTQMGNDKSIKCEQNLGHDTMYWYKQDSKKFLKIMFSYNNKELIINETVPNRFSPKSPDKAHLNLHINSLELGDSAVYFCASSWGENQPQHFGDGTRLSIL.

This clonotype was detected ten times or more. The V call is TRBV11-3, the J call TRBJ2-2; TRBD1 agrees at 8 bases. The CDR3 contains 18 residues. V was clipped by 0 bases and J by 1 base; unmatched bases: 7. Germline assignment: CDR1 SGHNT and CDR2 YENEEA. CDR3: CASSLDQAGTGNTGELFF. DNA of the CDR3: TGTGCCAGCAGCTTAGATCAGGCCGGGACAGGGAACACCGGGGAGCTGTTTTTT.

There are many counts of this clonotype. V usage is TRBV18 and J usage is TRBJ2-7; the match to TRBD1 covers 7 bases. The CDR3 is 14 amino acids. Losses at the gene ends were 2 bases for V and 2 bases for J; bases not matched to a gene: 3. Germline CDR1 and CDR2: KGHSH and LQKENI. The CDR3 DNA sequence: TGTGCCAGCTCACCAAGACAGGGAACCTACGAGCAGTACTTC. It codes for CASSPRQGTYEQYF.

The sample holds many counts of this clonotype. The chain joins TRBV5-5 to TRBJ1-1; the D gene is possibly TRBD1 (5 bases). Per the germline V gene, CDR1 is SGHKS and CDR2 is YYEKEE (reference sequence). CDR3 length: 13 amino acids. Trimming stripped 5 bases from V and 4 bases from J, with 12 bases between. CDR3 bases: TGTGCCAGCAGTGGGCGGGGCCTCACTGAAGCTTTCTTT. Encoded protein: CASSGRGLTEAFF.

The chain couples TRBV7-9 to TRBJ2-5; TRBD1 or TRBD2 may be the D gene (5 bases each). The germline V gene encodes CDR1 SEHNR and CDR2 FQNEAQ (reference sequence). V lost 5 bases, J lost 5 bases, and 21 bases lay in between. CDR3 length equals 16 residues. CDR3 sequence (DNA): TGTGCCAGCAGCCATCCACCGGGACGGATGATCGAGACCCAGTACTTC. Translation: CASSHPPGRMIETQYF.

The chain carries TRBV11-2 and TRBJ1-2, with D hard to call. Germline lookup yields CDR1 SGHAT and CDR2 FQNNGV. There are 13 residues in the CDR3. V lost 2 bases to trimming and J lost 8 bases, with 12 bases between them. Here the CDR3 reads CASSLWSVEGYTF. In DNA, the CDR3 is TGTGCCAGCAGCTTATGGTCTGTAGAGGGCTACACCTTC.

This clonotype has just a few counts. The chain combines TRBV20-1 with TRBJ1-5, with D unresolved. V gave up 0 bases and J gave up 3 bases, with 18 bases separating them. The CDR3 sequence is 17 residues long. Germline loops: CDR1 DFQATT, CDR2 SNEGSKA (reference sequence). In DNA, the CDR3 is TGCAGTGCTAGAGATGGAGGCAGGTCCTTTAACAATCAGCCCCAGCATTTT. Protein product: CSARDGGRSFNNQPQHF.

V usage is TRBV20-1 and J usage is TRBJ2-6; D is undetermined. The V gene's germline CDR1 is DFQATT and CDR2 SNEGSKA (reference sequence). The V gene lost 6 bases and the J gene lost 4 bases, with 7 bases spanning the gap. The length of the CDR3 is 12 residues. The DNA of the CDR3 is TGCAGTGCGAGTACCGGGGCCAACGTCCTGACTTTC. This encodes CSASTGANVLTF.

In regard to this clonotype: The junction shows a germline mismatch at one end, possibly a read error. This sequence joins TRBV5-6 and TRBJ1-2, with TRBD1 identical over 7 bases. Germline CDR1 and CDR2: SGHDT and YYEEEE. The CDR3 spans 15 residues. The CDR3 reads CAISPGTASPYGYTF. CDR3 bases: TGTGCCATCAGCCCAGGGACAGCTAGTCCTTATGGCTACACCTTC.

This clonotype has only a few counts. Germline is not matched at one junction end, which may reflect a read error. This chain connects TRBV6-2 or TRBV6-3 to TRBJ1-6; D gene ambiguous. Germline V gives CDR1 MNHEY, CDR2 SVGEGT. The CDR3 spans 9 residues. The CDR3 sequence: CASSPPLHF. CDR3 sequence (DNA): TGTGCCAGCAGCCCACCACTCCACTTT.

This clonotype was counted a single time. The chain employs TRBV4-3 and TRBJ2-5; D possibly corresponds to TRBD1 (8 bases). The CDR3 contains 18 residues. Trimming took 1 base from V and 3 from J, leaving 21 bases between them. CDR1 and CDR2 (germline): LGHNA, YSLEER. The CDR3 nucleotides read TGCGCCAGCAGCCAAGGCATACAGGGGGGGTTTTGGGAAGAGACCCAGTACTTC. As protein: CASSQGIQGGFWEETQYF.

This clonotype came up a few times. CDR3 sequence reads: CASSQDSGGKGDTQYF. As DNA, the CDR3 is TGTGCCAGCAGCCAAGATTCGGGGGGCAAAGGAGATACGCAGTATTTT. The rearrangement joins TRBV4-2 to TRBJ2-3; D may be TRBD2 (7 bases). V lost 0 bases to trimming and J lost 5 bases, with 15 bases between them. CDR1 and CDR2 from the germline V gene are LGHNA and YNFKEQ. This CDR3 is built from 16 residues.

This clonotype was seen only a few times. V usage is TRBV6-2 or TRBV6-3 and J usage is TRBJ1-2; TRBD1 is a possible D gene (6 bases). Germline CDR1 is MNHEY and CDR2 is SVGEGT. The CDR3 is 15 amino acids. Trimming removed 4 bases at V and 2 bases at J, with 14 bases between. The CDR3 DNA reads TGTGCCAGCAGTTTGGGGGCAGGGTCGAACTATGGCTACACCTTC. Protein: CASSLGAGSNYGYTF.

The chain is built from TRBV28 and TRBJ1-2; D uncertain. The germline V gene encodes CDR1 MDHEN and CDR2 SYDVKM. This CDR3 is 13 amino acids long. The ends were cut back, 1 base at V and 7 bases at J, with 10 bases in the middle. The CDR3 loop reads CASSLSEAVGYTF. As DNA, the CDR3 is TGTGCCAGCAGTTTATCTGAGGCGGTTGGCTACACCTTC.

V and J are TRBV12-3 or TRBV12-4 and TRBJ2-5; D may be TRBD1 or TRBD2 (5 bases each). Trimming shortened V by 6 bases and J by 0 bases, and 11 bases separated the two germline ends. The CDR3 covers 14 residues. The CDR3 protein is CASRLRGHQETQYF. The DNA of the CDR3 is TGTGCCAGCAGGCTCCGGGGACACCAAGAGACCCAGTACTTC.